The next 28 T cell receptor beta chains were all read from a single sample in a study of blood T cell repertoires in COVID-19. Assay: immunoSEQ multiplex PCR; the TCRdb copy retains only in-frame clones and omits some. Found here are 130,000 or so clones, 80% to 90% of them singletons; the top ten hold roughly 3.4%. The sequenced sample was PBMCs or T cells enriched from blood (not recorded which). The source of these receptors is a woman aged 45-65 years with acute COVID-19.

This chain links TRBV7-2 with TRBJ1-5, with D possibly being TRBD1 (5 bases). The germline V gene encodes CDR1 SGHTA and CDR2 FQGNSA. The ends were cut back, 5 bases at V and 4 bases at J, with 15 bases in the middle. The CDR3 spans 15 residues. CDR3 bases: TGTGCCAGCAGCCAAGGACAAACTCCGAATCAGCCCCAGCATTTT. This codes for CASSQGQTPNQPQHF. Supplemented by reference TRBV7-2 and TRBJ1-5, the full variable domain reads GAGVSQSPSNKVTEKGKDVELRCDPISGHTALYWYRQSLGQGLEFLIYFQGNSAPDKSGLPSDRFSAERTGGSVSTLTIQRTQQEDSAVYLCASSQGQTPNQPQHFGDGTRLSIL.

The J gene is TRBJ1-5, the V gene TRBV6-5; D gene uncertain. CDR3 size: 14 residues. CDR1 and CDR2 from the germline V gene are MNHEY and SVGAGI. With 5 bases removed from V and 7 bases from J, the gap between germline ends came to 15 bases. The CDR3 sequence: CASSIRGVEQPQHF. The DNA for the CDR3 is TGTGCCAGCAGTATTCGAGGTGTGGAGCAGCCCCAGCATTTT.

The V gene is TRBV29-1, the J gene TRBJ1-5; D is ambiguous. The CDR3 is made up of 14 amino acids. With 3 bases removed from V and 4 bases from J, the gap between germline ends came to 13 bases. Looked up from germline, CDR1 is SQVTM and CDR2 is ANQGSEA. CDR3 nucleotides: TGCAGCGTTGATTCGGGGATTCTAAATCAGCCCCAGCATTTT. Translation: CSVDSGILNQPQHF. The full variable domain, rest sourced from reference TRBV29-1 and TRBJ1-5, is SAVISQKPSRDICQRGTSLTIQCQVDSQVTMMFWYRQQPGQSLTLIATANQGSEATYESGFVIDKFPISRPNLTFSTLTVSNMSPEDSSIYLCSVDSGILNQPQHFGDGTRLSIL.

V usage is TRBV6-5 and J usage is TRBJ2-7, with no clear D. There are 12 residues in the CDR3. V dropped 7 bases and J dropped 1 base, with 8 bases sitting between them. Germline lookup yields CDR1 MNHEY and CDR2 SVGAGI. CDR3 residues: CASIADSYEQYF. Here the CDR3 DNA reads TGTGCCAGCATTGCGGATTCCTACGAGCAGTACTTC.

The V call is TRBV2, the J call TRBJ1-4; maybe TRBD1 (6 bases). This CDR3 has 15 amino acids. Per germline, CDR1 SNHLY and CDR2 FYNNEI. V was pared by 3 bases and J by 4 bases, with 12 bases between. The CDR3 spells CASSEQGSSNEKLFF. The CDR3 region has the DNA TGTGCCAGCAGTGAGCAGGGGTCCAGTAATGAAAAACTGTTTTTT. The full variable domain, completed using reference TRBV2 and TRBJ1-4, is EPEVTQTPSHQVTQMGQEVILRCVPISNHLYFYWYRQILGQKVEFLVSFYNNEISEKSEIFDDQFSVERPDGSNFTLKIRSTKLEDSAMYFCASSEQGSSNEKLFFGSGTQLSVL.

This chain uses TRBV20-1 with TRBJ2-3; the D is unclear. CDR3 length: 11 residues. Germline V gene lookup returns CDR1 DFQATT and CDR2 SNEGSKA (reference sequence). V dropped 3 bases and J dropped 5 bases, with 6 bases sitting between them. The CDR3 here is CSASQEDTQYF. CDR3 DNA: TGCAGTGCTAGCCAGGAAGATACGCAGTATTTT.

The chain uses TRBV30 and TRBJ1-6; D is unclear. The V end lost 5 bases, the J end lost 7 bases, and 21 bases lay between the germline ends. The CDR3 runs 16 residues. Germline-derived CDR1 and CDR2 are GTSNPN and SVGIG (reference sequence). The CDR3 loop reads CAWGPELIPRNSPLHF. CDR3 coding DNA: TGTGCCTGGGGCCCAGAGTTAATCCCTAGGAATTCACCCCTCCACTTT.

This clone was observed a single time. The CDR3 sequence: CASSQLPGQTFEKLFF. The CDR3 DNA follows: TGCGCCAGCAGCCAACTCCCGGGACAAACCTTTGAAAAACTGTTTTTT. The J gene is TRBJ1-4, the V gene TRBV4-3; D is perhaps TRBD1 (6 bases). With 2 bases removed from V and 7 bases from J, the gap between germline ends came to 17 bases. The CDR3 contains 16 residues. Germline V gene sequence: CDR1 LGHNA, CDR2 YSLEER.

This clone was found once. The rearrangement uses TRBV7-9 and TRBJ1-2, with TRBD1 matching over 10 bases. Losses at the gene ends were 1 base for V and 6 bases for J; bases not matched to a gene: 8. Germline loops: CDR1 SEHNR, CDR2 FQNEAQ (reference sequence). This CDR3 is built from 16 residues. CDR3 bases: TGTGCCAGCAGCTTAGGGATTCGACAGGGGGCGGATGGCTACACCTTC. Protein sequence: CASSLGIRQGADGYTF.

The CDR3 coding sequence is TGTGCCAGCAGTGCGGGACAGCTGTTTGATGGCTACACCTTC. This codes for CASSAGQLFDGYTF. This chain links TRBV2 with TRBJ1-2, with 7 nucleotides matching TRBD1. With 4 bases clipped from V and 6 bases from J, the junction kept 8 bases outside the gene matches. Looked up from germline, CDR1 is SNHLY and CDR2 is FYNNEI. The CDR3 has 14 amino acids.

CDR3 sequence: CASSLAPGHGYGYTF. For the CDR3, the DNA is TGCGCCAGCAGCTTGGCCCCAGGGCACGGCTATGGCTACACCTTC. The J gene is TRBJ1-2, the V gene TRBV5-1, with D possibly TRBD1 on 5 matching bases. V shed 0 bases and J shed 4 bases, with 13 bases lying between them. The CDR3 loop spans 15 amino acids. CDR1 is SGHRS and CDR2 is YFSETQ in the germline V gene.

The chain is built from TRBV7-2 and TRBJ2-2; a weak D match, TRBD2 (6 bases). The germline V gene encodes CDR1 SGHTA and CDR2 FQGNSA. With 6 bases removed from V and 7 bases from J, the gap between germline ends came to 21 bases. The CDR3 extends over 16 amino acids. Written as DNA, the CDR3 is TGTGCCAGCAGTCAAGCCGGGACTCCGGTTCGCGGGGAGCTGTTTTTT. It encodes CASSQAGTPVRGELFF.

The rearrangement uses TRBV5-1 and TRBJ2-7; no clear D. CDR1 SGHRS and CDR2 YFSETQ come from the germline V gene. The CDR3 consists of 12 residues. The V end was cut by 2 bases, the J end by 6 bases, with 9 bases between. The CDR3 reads CASSFSGFEQYF. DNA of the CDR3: TGCGCCAGCAGCTTTTCCGGGTTCGAGCAGTACTTC.

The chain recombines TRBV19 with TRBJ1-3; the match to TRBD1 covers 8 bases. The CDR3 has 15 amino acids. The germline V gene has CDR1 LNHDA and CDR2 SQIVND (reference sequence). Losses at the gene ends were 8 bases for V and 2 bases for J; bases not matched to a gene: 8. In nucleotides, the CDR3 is TGTGCCAGTGGTCACAGGGGGATCACTGGAAACACCATATATTTT. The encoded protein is CASGHRGITGNTIYF.

The CDR3 DNA reads TGTGCCAGCAGTGAATTCATTGGCGGCGGTAGCACAGATACGCAGTATTTT. As protein: CASSEFIGGGSTDTQYF. The rearrangement uses TRBV25-1 and TRBJ2-3; D is undetermined. The CDR3 covers 17 residues. Germline V gene sequence: CDR1 MGHDK, CDR2 SYGVNS. The V end was cut by 1 base, the J end by 0 bases, with 14 bases between.

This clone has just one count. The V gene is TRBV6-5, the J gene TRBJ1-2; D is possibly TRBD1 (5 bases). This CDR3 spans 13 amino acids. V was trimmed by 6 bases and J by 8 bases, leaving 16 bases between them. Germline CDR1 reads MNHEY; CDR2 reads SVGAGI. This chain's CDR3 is CASRMDNLAGYTF. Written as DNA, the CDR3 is TGTGCCAGCAGGATGGACAATCTGGCCGGCTACACCTTC.

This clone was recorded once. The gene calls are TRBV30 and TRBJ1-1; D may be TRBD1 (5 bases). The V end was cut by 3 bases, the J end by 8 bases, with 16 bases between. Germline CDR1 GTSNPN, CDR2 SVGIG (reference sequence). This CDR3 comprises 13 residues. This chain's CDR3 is CAWRRVQVGEAFF. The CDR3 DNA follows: TGTGCCTGGAGGCGAGTACAGGTTGGAGAAGCTTTCTTT.

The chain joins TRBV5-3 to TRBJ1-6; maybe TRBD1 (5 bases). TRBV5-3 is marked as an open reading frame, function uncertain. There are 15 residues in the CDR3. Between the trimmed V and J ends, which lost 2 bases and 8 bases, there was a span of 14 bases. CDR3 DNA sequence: TGTGCCAGAAGCTTCAGGGTTTGTTTGGATTCACCCCTCCACTTT. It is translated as CARSFRVCLDSPLHF.

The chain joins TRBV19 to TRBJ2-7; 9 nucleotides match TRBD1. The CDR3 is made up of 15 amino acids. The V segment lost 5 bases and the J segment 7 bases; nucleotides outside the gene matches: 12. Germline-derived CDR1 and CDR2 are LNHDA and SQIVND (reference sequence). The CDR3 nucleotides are TGTGCCAGTAGTTCCTGGGACAGGGATTCTGGGGAGCAGTACTTC. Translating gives CASSSWDRDSGEQYF.

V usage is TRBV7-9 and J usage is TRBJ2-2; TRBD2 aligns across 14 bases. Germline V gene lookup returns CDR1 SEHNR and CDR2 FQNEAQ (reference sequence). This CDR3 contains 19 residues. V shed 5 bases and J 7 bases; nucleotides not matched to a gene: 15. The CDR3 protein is CASSERGLAGVGGIGELFF. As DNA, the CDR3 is TGTGCCAGCAGCGAAAGGGGACTAGCGGGAGTTGGGGGCATCGGGGAGCTGTTTTTT.

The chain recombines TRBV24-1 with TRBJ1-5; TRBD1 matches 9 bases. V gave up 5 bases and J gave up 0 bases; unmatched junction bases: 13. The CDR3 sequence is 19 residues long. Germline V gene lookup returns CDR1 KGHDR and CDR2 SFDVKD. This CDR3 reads CATSAGRGQGTFSNQPQHF. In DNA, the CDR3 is TGTGCCACCAGTGCGGGCCGGGGACAGGGTACTTTTAGCAATCAGCCCCAGCATTTT.

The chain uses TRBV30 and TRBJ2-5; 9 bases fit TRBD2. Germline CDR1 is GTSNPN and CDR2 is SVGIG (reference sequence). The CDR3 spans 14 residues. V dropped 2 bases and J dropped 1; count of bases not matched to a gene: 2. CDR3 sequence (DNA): TGTGCCTGGAGTCGTAGCGGGAGCCAAGAGACCCAGTACTTC. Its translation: CAWSRSGSQETQYF.

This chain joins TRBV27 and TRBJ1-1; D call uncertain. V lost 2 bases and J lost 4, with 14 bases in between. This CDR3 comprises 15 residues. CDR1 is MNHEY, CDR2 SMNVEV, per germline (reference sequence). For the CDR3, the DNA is TGTGCCAGCAGTTTAGACCAGGCCCCTCGCACTGAAGCTTTCTTT. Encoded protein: CASSLDQAPRTEAFF.

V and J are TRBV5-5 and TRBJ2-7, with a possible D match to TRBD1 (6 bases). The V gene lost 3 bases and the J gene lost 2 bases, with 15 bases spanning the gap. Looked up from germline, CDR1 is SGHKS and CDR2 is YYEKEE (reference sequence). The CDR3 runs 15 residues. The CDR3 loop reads CASSSTGWGPYEQYF. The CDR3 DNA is TGTGCCAGCAGCTCAACAGGGTGGGGACCCTACGAGCAGTACTTC.

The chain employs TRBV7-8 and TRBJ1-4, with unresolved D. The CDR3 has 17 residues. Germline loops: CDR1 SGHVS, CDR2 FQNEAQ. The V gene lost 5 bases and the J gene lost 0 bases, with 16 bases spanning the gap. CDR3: CASSREWDGATNEKLFF. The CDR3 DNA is TGTGCCAGCAGCCGGGAATGGGATGGGGCAACTAATGAAAAACTGTTTTTT.

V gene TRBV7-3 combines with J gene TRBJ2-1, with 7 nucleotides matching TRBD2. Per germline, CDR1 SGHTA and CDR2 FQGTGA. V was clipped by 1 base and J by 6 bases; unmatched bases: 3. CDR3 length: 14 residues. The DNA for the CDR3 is TGTGCCAGCAGCTTAATGGCTAGCGGCAATGAGCAGTTCTTC. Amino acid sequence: CASSLMASGNEQFF.

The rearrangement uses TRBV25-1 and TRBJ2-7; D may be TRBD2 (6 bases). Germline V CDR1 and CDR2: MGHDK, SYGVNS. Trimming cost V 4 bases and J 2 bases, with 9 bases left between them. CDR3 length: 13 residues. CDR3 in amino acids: CASSAGGPYEQYF. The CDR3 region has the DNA TGTGCCAGCAGTGCCGGGGGTCCCTACGAGCAGTACTTC.

The CDR3 here is CASSPGDYMNTEAFF. The CDR3 nucleotides read TGTGCCAGCAGCCCCGGGGACTATATGAACACTGAAGCTTTCTTT. The chain uses TRBV11-3 and TRBJ1-1; tentatively, D is TRBD1 (5 bases). There are 15 residues in the CDR3. V shed 5 bases and J shed 0 bases, with 13 bases lying between them. The V gene's germline CDR1 is SGHNT and CDR2 YENEEA.